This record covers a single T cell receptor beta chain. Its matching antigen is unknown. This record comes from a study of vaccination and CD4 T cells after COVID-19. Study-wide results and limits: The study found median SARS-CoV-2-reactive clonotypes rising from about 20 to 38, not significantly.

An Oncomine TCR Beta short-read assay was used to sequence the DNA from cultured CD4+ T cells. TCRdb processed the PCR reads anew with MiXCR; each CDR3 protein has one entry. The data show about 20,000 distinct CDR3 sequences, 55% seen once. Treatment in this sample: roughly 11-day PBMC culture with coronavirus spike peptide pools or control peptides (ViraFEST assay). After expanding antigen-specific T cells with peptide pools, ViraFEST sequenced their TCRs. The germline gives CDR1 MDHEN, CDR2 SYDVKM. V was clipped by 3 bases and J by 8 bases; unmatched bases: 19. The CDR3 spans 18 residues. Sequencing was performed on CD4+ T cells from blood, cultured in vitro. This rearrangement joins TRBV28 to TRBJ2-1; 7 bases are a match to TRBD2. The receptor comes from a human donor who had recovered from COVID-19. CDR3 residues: CASSFLPGSASGRDEQFF. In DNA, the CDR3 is TGTGCCAGCAGTTTCCTTCCTGGTTCGGCGTCAGGGAGGGATGAGCAGTTCTTC.